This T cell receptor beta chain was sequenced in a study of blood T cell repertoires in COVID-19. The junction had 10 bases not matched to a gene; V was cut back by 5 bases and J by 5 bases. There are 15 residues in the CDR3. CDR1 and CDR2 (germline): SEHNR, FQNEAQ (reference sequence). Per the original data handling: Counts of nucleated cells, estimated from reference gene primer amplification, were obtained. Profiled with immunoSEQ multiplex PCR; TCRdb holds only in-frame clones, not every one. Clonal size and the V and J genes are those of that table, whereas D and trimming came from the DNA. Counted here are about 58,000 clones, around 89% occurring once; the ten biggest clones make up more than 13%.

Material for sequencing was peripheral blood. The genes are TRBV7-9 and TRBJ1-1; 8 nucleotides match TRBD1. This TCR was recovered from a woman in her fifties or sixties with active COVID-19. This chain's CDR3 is CASSKPNRGYTEAFF. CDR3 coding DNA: TGTGCCAGCAGCAAGCCTAACAGGGGGTATACTGAAGCTTTCTTT. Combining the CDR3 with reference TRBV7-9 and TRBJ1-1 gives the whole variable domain DTGVSQNPRHKITKRGQNVTFRCDPISEHNRLYWYRQTLGQGPEFLTYFQNEAQLEKSRLLSDRFSAERPKGSFSTLEIQRTEQGDSAMYLCASSKPNRGYTEAFFGQGTRLTVV.